A single sample gave rise to the 21 T cell receptor beta chains below, sequenced in a study of human T cells and chemical hapten exposure. TCRdb called the RACE reads again in MiXCR, with one record for every CDR3 protein. The data show around 130,000 distinct CDR3 sequences, with approximately 12% seen just once and 1.3% to 1.5% held by the top ten. As for time point: patch test 2, 6 weeks after DPC sensitization. Regarding treatment: therapeutic diphenylcyclopropenone sensitization with weekly scalp DPC. The sequencing here drew on whole blood, taken in connection with sensitization to the hapten diphenylcyclopropenone (DPC). The receptors were gathered from a woman aged 45-59 years with alopecia areata. Some clones in this sample may be carry-over from other donors' samples.

This clonotype showed up many times. V gene TRBV9 combines with J gene TRBJ2-5; 8 nucleotides agree with TRBD1. The CDR3 sequence is 15 residues long. Per the germline V gene, CDR1 is SGDLS and CDR2 is YYNGEE. J lost 1 base, V lost 0 bases, and 2 bases had no gene match. The CDR3 loop is CASSVGQGFQETQYF. The CDR3 DNA follows: TGTGCCAGCAGCGTAGGACAGGGGTTCCAAGAGACCCAGTACTTC.

The V and J genes are TRBV6-5 and TRBJ2-5; D is uncertain. There are 13 residues in the CDR3. V was cut by 0 bases and J by 5 bases, with 7 bases left in between. The germline gives CDR1 MNHEY, CDR2 SVGAGI. CDR3 protein: CASSYSILETQYF. CDR3 DNA sequence: TGTGCCAGCAGTTACTCGATATTGGAGACCCAGTACTTC.

The genes are TRBV10-2 and TRBJ2-5, with D possibly matching TRBD1 (5 bases). V shed 8 bases and J shed 5 bases, with 12 bases lying between them. The CDR3 is 12 amino acids. CDR1 is WSHSY and CDR2 is SAAADI in the germline V gene. As DNA, the CDR3 is TGCGCCAGCGCGCAGGGTTGGGAGACCCAGTACTTC. Protein sequence: CASAQGWETQYF.

This clonotype has more than one count but fewer than ten. V gene TRBV3-1 combines with J gene TRBJ2-5; TRBD1 might be the D (6 bases). This CDR3 has 14 amino acids. V was shortened by 7 bases and J by 1 base, with 13 bases between the two germline ends. In germline, CDR1 is LGHDT, CDR2 YNNKEL (reference sequence). The CDR3 sequence: CASTNRVAQETQYF. The CDR3 nucleotides read TGTGCCAGCACGAACAGGGTCGCCCAAGAGACCCAGTACTTC.

The chain joins TRBV6-1 to TRBJ2-1; maybe TRBD1 (6 bases). The V end lost 3 bases, the J end lost 5 bases, and 11 bases lay between the germline ends. The germline CDR1 and CDR2 sequences are MNHNS and SASEGT. This CDR3 has 14 residues. Here the CDR3 DNA reads TGTGCCAGCAGTGACAGGGGCTTCAACAATGAGCAGTTCTTC. Protein sequence: CASSDRGFNNEQFF.

This clonotype has just a few counts. The genes are TRBV5-1 and TRBJ2-1, with 8 bases matching TRBD2. This CDR3 is built from 16 residues. The germline CDR1 and CDR2 sequences are SGHRS and YFSETQ. The V segment lost 0 bases and the J segment 8 bases; nucleotides outside the gene matches: 10. The CDR3 protein is CASSLVAAGVGHEQFF. CDR3 DNA sequence: TGCGCCAGCAGCTTGGTGGCAGCGGGAGTAGGCCATGAGCAGTTCTTC. Full variable domain (missing parts from reference TRBV5-1 and TRBJ2-1): KAGVTQTPRYLIKTRGQQVTLSCSPISGHRSVSWYQQTPGQGLQFLFEYFSETQRNKGNFPGRFSGRQFSNSRSEMNVSTLELGDSALYLCASSLVAAGVGHEQFFGPGTRLTVL.

In its sample, this clonotype was seen a few times. This chain links TRBV29-1 with TRBJ2-1; no clear D gene. There are 13 residues in the CDR3. Germline CDR1 is SQVTM and CDR2 is ANQGSEA. V gave up 4 bases and J gave up 6 bases, with 13 bases separating them. CDR3 bases: TGCAGCGTTGTTGAGGTAGCAGGCAATGAGCAGTTCTTC. It encodes CSVVEVAGNEQFF.

The chain links TRBV2 to TRBJ2-1; the D gene is possibly TRBD1 (5 bases). The CDR3 is 14 residues long. V lost 6 bases, J lost 4 bases, and 13 bases lay in between. Germline lookup yields CDR1 SNHLY and CDR2 FYNNEI. The CDR3 DNA sequence: TGTGCCAGCAGGAAGCAGGGCCTATACAATGAGCAGTTCTTC. Its protein product is CASRKQGLYNEQFF.

This chain connects TRBV12-3 or TRBV12-4 to TRBJ2-7; 7 bases are a match to TRBD1. V lost 6 bases to trimming and J lost 1 base; unmatched junction nucleotides: 9. The CDR3 extends over 15 amino acids. The CDR3 nucleotides are TGTGCCAGCAGCCGAAGGACAGGTGCTTCCTACGAGCAGTACTTC. This translates into CASSRRTGASYEQYF.

This clonotype was detected a few times. V gene TRBV7-2 combines with J gene TRBJ2-1, with D perhaps TRBD2 (5 bases). Germline CDR1 and CDR2: SGHTA and FQGNSA. The CDR3 extends over 12 amino acids. V lost 1 base, J lost 15 bases, and 13 bases lay in between. The CDR3 region has the DNA TGTGCCAGCAGCTTAGAAGCGGAAGGGAGGTTCTTC. Its protein is CASSLEAEGRFF.

This chain joins TRBV18 and TRBJ1-1, with 7 bases that match TRBD1. V dropped 6 bases and J dropped 1; count of bases not matched to a gene: 11. CDR1 and CDR2 (germline): KGHSH, LQKENI. The CDR3 length is 16 residues. CDR3 in amino acids: CASSLSWGQTNTEAFF. CDR3 DNA sequence: TGTGCCAGCTCGCTCTCATGGGGACAGACGAACACTGAAGCTTTCTTT.

This clonotype has more than one count but fewer than ten. The V gene is TRBV27, the J gene TRBJ1-5, with D perhaps matching TRBD1 (5 bases). The CDR3 has 16 amino acids. Germline V gives CDR1 MNHEY, CDR2 SMNVEV (reference sequence). Trimming left V 5 bases short and J 4 bases short, with 18 bases between. The DNA of the CDR3 is TGTGCCAGCAGTAATCCCTCTGAGGGGCCAAATCAGCCCCAGCATTTT. Protein sequence: CASSNPSEGPNQPQHF.

This clonotype was found a few times. This chain links TRBV12-3 or TRBV12-4 with TRBJ2-2, with D unclear. This CDR3 comprises 16 residues. The V end lost 0 bases, the J end lost 2 bases, and 10 bases lay between the germline ends. This CDR3 is CASSLARRLNTGELFF. Written as DNA, the CDR3 is TGTGCCAGCAGTTTAGCGCGAAGACTTAACACCGGGGAGCTGTTTTTT.

The V call is TRBV19, the J call TRBJ2-3; 11 bases are shared with TRBD2. Per germline, CDR1 LNHDA and CDR2 SQIVND (reference sequence). CDR3 length: 15 residues. J gave up 2 bases and V 4 bases, and 2 bases lay outside the gene matches. CDR3 sequence (DNA): TGTGCCAGTAGTACACTAGCGGGGGACACAGATACGCAGTATTTT. Translation: CASSTLAGDTDTQYF.

This clonotype has at least ten counts. In DNA, the CDR3 is TGTGCCAGCAGCTTAGCGCTAGCGGGAGGAGCCTACGAGCAGTACTTC. Translation: CASSLALAGGAYEQYF. The chain uses TRBV7-2 and TRBJ2-7; 11 bases line up with TRBD2. This CDR3 has 16 amino acids. Germline lookup yields CDR1 SGHTA and CDR2 FQGNSA. J was trimmed by 2 bases and V by 0 bases; bases with no gene match: 3.

This clonotype was seen more than once but under ten times. The J gene is TRBJ2-2, the V gene TRBV29-1, with 11 bases that match TRBD2. The V gene end was trimmed by 1 base and the J gene end by 5 bases; junction bases not matched to a gene: 3. The length of the CDR3 is 15 residues. Germline-derived CDR1 and CDR2 are SQVTM and ANQGSEA. CDR3 region: CSVEVRTSGTGELFF. The CDR3 DNA reads TGCAGCGTTGAAGTAAGGACTAGCGGGACCGGGGAGCTGTTTTTT.

This clonotype was counted between two and nine times. V and J are TRBV11-3 and TRBJ2-7, with a tentative D call TRBD1 (6 bases). Looked up from germline, CDR1 is SGHNT and CDR2 is YENEEA. The V gene lost 5 bases and the J gene lost 0 bases, with 11 bases spanning the gap. The CDR3 is 14 residues long. The CDR3: CASSPGQSSYEQYF. The CDR3 nucleotides read TGTGCCAGCAGCCCTGGACAGAGCTCCTACGAGCAGTACTTC.

The chain uses TRBV7-9 and TRBJ2-3; 10 positions agree with TRBD1. V trimming: 5 bases; J trimming: 5 bases; junction bases outside the gene matches: 4. The length of the CDR3 is 14 residues. Germline lookup yields CDR1 SEHNR and CDR2 FQNEAQ (reference sequence). CDR3 in amino acids: CASSPRTGGDTQYF. For the CDR3, the DNA is TGTGCCAGCAGCCCACGGACAGGGGGAGATACGCAGTATTTT.

This clonotype was seen a few times. The chain joins TRBV7-3 to TRBJ1-2, with 10 nucleotides matching TRBD1. V lost 5 bases to trimming and J lost 4 bases; unmatched junction nucleotides: 7. Germline CDR1 SGHTA, CDR2 FQGTGA. There are 15 residues in the CDR3. This chain's CDR3 is CASSRTGGLSYGYTF. The CDR3 region has the DNA TGTGCCAGCAGCCGGACAGGGGGATTGAGCTATGGCTACACCTTC. Using reference TRBV7-3 and TRBJ1-2 for the parts outside the CDR3, the full variable domain is GAGVSQTPSNKVTEKGKYVELRCDPISGHTALYWYRQSLGQGPEFLIYFQGTGAADDSGLPNDRFFAVRPEGSVSTLKIQRTERGDSAVYLCASSRTGGLSYGYTFGSGTRLTVV.

This clonotype was observed a few times. The chain couples TRBV12-3 or TRBV12-4 to TRBJ2-3, with 8 bases that match TRBD2. With V trimmed by 4 bases and J by 4 bases, 4 bases remained unmatched. This CDR3 has 14 amino acids. This CDR3 is CASSSSGSPDTQYF. The CDR3 DNA reads as TGTGCCAGCAGTTCCAGCGGGAGCCCAGATACGCAGTATTTT.

This clonotype has only a few counts. The rearrangement uses TRBV20-1 and TRBJ2-3; D may be TRBD2 (5 bases). The CDR3 is 15 residues long. Trimming cost V 6 bases and J 9 bases, with 25 bases left between them. CDR1 and CDR2 (germline): DFQATT, SNEGSKA (reference sequence). The DNA for the CDR3 is TGCAGTGCCCAAGTATTAAGCGGAGGTAAAGGCACGCAGTATTTT. Protein product: CSAQVLSGGKGTQYF.